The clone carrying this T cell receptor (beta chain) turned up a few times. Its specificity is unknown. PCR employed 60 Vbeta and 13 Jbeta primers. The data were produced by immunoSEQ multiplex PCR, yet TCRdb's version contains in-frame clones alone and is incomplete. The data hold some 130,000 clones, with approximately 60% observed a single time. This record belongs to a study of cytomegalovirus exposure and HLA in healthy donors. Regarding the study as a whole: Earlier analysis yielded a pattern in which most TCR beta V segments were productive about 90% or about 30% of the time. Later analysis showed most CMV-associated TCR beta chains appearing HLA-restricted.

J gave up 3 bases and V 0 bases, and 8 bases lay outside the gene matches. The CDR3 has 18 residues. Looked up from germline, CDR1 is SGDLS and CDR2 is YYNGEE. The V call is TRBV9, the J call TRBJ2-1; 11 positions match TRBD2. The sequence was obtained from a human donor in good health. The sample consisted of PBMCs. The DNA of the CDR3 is TGTGCCAGCAGCGTAGATACTAGCGGGAGTTCGGGCTACAATGAGCAGTTCTTC. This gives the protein CASSVDTSGSSGYNEQFF.